The sequence of this T cell receptor beta chain was determined in a study of blood T cell repertoires in COVID-19. This table comes from immunoSEQ multiplex PCR, and its TCRdb copy is limited to in-frame clones, with some not included. The data hold hundreds of thousands of clones, with about 88% observed a single time. This clonotype was obtained from a woman aged 50 to 65 who had recovered from COVID-19. Material: PBMCs or T cells enriched from blood (not recorded which).

The CDR3 loop reads CATSRDLIGLGSEQFF. CDR3 coding DNA: TGTGCCACCAGCAGAGATCTTATAGGACTAGGGTCTGAGCAGTTCTTC. The rearrangement joins TRBV15 to TRBJ2-1; 7 bases align to TRBD2. The length of the CDR3 is 16 residues. V gave up 0 bases and J gave up 9 bases; unmatched junction bases: 11. Germline V gene lookup returns CDR1 LNHNV and CDR2 YYDKDF (reference sequence).